This TCR beta chain was captured by sequencing in a study of T cells after posttransplantation cyclophosphamide. Whole-study findings and limits: After PTCy, TRB diversity resembled that of CNI/methotrexate controls. Donor CD8+ memory clones often dominated recipient blood repertoires at later times. Skin or GI-infiltrating T cells shared few TRB sequences with blood.

Points on this clone: Antigen: not known.

Generated by immunoSEQ multiplex PCR, the TCRdb table keeps only in-frame clones and is missing some. The sample is made up of approximately 27,000 clones, none counted only once. This CDR3 comprises 13 residues. CDR1 MNHEY and CDR2 SVGAGI come from the germline V gene. Trimming stripped 5 bases from V and 15 bases from J, with 21 bases between. The sequenced material came from PBMCs. The source is a man between 50 and 59 years old in good health, CMV-negative, and a related stem cell transplant donor. The J gene is TRBJ2-3, the V gene TRBV6-5, with a weak D call TRBD2 (6 bases). CDR3 protein: CASSRILARFPYF. The CDR3 DNA follows: TGTGCCAGCAGTAGGATACTAGCCCGTTTTCCCTATTTT.